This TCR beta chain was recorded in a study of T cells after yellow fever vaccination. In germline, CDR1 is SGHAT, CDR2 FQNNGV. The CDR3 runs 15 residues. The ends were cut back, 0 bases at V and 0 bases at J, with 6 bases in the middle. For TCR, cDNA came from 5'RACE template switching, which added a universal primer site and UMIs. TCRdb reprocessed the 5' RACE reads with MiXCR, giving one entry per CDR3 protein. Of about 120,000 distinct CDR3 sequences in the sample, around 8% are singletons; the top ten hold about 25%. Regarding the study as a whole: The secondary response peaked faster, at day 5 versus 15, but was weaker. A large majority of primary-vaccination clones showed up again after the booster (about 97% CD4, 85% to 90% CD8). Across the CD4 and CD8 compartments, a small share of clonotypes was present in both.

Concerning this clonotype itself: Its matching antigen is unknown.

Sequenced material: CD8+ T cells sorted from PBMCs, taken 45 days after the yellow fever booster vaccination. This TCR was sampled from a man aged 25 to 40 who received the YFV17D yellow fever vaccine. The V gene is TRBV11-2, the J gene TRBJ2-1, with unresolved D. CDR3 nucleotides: TGTGCCAGCAGCTTAGACGGTCACTCCTACAATGAGCAGTTCTTC. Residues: CASSLDGHSYNEQFF.